One and the same sample provided the 11 T cell receptor beta chains below, sequenced in a study of T cells in Graves' hyperthyroidism and ophthalmopathy. The investigators amplified TCR beta CDR3 regions from RNA transcripts. RT-PCR in the first round (using the HTBI primer set) targeted the TCR CDR3. TCRdb independently ran MiXCR on the multiplex PCR reads; one entry per CDR3 protein. The sample has about 510,000 distinct CDR3 sequences, roughly 45% seen once. Sequencing was carried out using peripheral blood or thyroid tissue (not recorded which). The receptor set was obtained from an adult woman with Graves' disease, either hyperthyroidism or ophthalmopathy (not recorded which).

This clonotype occurred once. The conserved phenylalanine or tryptophan is not found at the CDR3 terminus, so this likely reflects a read error. It is unclear where the CDR3 begins or ends on the DNA, so no DNA is shown, and the CDR3 is as TCRdb lists it. The chain carries TRBV7-2 and TRBJ2-6; the table's D call, TRBD2, was not checked against the DNA. Germline V gene sequence: CDR1 SGHTA, CDR2 FQGNSA. The CDR3 spans 8 amino acids, including both terminal residues. The CDR3 loop is CASSEGPG.

This clonotype has a count of ten or more. V usage is TRBV6-5 and J usage is TRBJ1-2; D is undetermined. V lost 6 bases and J lost 5, with 22 bases in between. CDR1 is MNHEY, CDR2 SVGAGI, per germline. CDR3 size: 16 residues. CDR3 sequence (DNA): TGTGCCAGCAGACCACCAATCGGACGGAAAGATTATGGCTACACCTTC. As protein: CASRPPIGRKDYGYTF.

The chain couples TRBV25-1 to TRBJ1-4; 10 bases line up with TRBD1. The CDR3 length is 13 residues. Germline assignment: CDR1 MGHDK and CDR2 SYGVNS. The V gene end was trimmed by 6 bases and the J gene end by 14 bases; junction bases not matched to a gene: 9. CDR3 in amino acids: CASRGTGALALFF. CDR3 DNA sequence: TGTGCCAGCAGGGGGACAGGGGCTCTGGCTCTGTTTTTT. The full variable domain, its missing parts supplied by reference TRBV25-1 and TRBJ1-4, is EADIYQTPRYLVIGTGKKITLECSQTMGHDKMYWYQQDPGMELHLIHYSYGVNSTEKGDLSSESTVSRIRTEHFPLTLESARPSHTSQYLCASRGTGALALFFGSGTQLSVL.

In this sample, this clonotype turned up many times. V and J are TRBV5-5 and TRBJ2-2, with a possible D match to TRBD1 (6 bases). The CDR3 covers 14 residues. The germline CDR1 and CDR2 sequences are SGHKS and YYEKEE (reference sequence). The V end was cut by 3 bases, the J end by 1 base, with 7 bases between. This CDR3 reads CASSWGQNTGELFF. CDR3 DNA: TGTGCCAGCAGCTGGGGACAGAACACCGGGGAGCTGTTTTTT.

Details on this clonotype: One end of the junction fails to match germline, which may point to a read error. The genes are TRBV7-6 and TRBJ2-7, with D perhaps assigned TRBD1 or TRBD2 (5 bases each). CDR3 length: 13 amino acids. Per the germline V gene, CDR1 is SGHVS and CDR2 is FNYEAQ. The CDR3 loop is CASSLEGSGAVRF. The CDR3 nucleotides are TGTGCCAGCAGCTTAGAGGGGTCAGGAGCGGTTCGCTTC.

A few counts support this clonotype. The V gene is TRBV6-6, the J gene TRBJ1-3, with 9 nucleotides matching TRBD1. The CDR3 runs 17 residues. V trimming: 5 bases; J trimming: 1 base; junction bases outside the gene matches: 9. Germline V gene data show CDR1 as MNHNY and CDR2 as SVGAGI (reference sequence). CDR3 loop: CASSQKQGASSGNTIYF. Written as DNA, the CDR3 is TGTGCCAGCAGTCAGAAACAGGGGGCGTCATCTGGAAACACCATATATTTT.

This clonotype was seen many times. The DNA for the CDR3 is TGCAGTGCTACGGGGTACGAGCAGTACTTC. Encoded protein: CSATGYEQYF. This sequence joins TRBV20-1 and TRBJ2-7; maybe TRBD2 (5 bases). CDR1 and CDR2 from the germline V gene are DFQATT and SNEGSKA (reference sequence). With 4 bases removed from V and 4 bases from J, the gap between germline ends came to 5 bases. The CDR3 sequence is 10 residues long.

The J gene is TRBJ2-7, the V gene TRBV11-2, with a weak D call TRBD2 (6 bases). The CDR3 is made up of 13 amino acids. Germline V gene sequence: CDR1 SGHAT, CDR2 FQNNGV. V lost 2 bases to trimming and J lost 5 bases, with 10 bases between them. CDR3: CASSLHRGNEQYF. The CDR3 bases are TGTGCCAGCAGCTTACACCGCGGGAACGAGCAGTACTTC.

In its sample, this clonotype was seen many times. The V gene is TRBV7-9, the J gene TRBJ2-7; TRBD2 matches 10 bases. The CDR3 has 15 amino acids. V lost 5 bases and J lost 3; bases outside the gene matches: 7. Germline CDR1 reads SEHNR; CDR2 reads FQNEAQ (reference sequence). The CDR3 DNA reads TGTGCCAGCAGCCCCCGGCTAGCGGGAGACTACGAGCAGTACTTC. This codes for CASSPRLAGDYEQYF.

Many counts were recorded for this clonotype. The rearrangement links TRBV7-2 to TRBJ2-5, with 9 nucleotides matching TRBD2. The V gene end was trimmed by 6 bases and the J gene end by 5 bases; junction bases not matched to a gene: 10. There are 15 residues in the CDR3. Germline lookup yields CDR1 SGHTA and CDR2 FQGNSA. CDR3 bases: TGTGCCAGCAGAATAGCGGGAGTGGGTGGGGAGACCCAGTACTTC. Translation gives CASRIAGVGGETQYF. Based on the CDR3 plus reference TRBV7-2 and TRBJ2-5, the full variable domain is GAGVSQSPSNKVTEKGKDVELRCDPISGHTALYWYRQSLGQGLEFLIYFQGNSAPDKSGLPSDRFSAERTGGSVSTLTIQRTQQEDSAVYLCASRIAGVGGETQYFGPGTRLLVL.

This clonotype was seen at least ten times. The chain is built from TRBV7-9 and TRBJ2-2; maybe TRBD2 (5 bases). The V gene lost 2 bases and the J gene lost 2 bases, with 12 bases spanning the gap. CDR1 and CDR2 (germline): SEHNR, FQNEAQ (reference sequence). This CDR3 is built from 16 residues. The CDR3 DNA reads as TGTGCCAGCAGCTTACGCGGGCCAACCAACACCGGGGAGCTGTTTTTT. Translating it yields CASSLRGPTNTGELFF. Based on the CDR3 plus reference TRBV7-9 and TRBJ2-2, the full variable domain is DTGVSQNPRHKITKRGQNVTFRCDPISEHNRLYWYRQTLGQGPEFLTYFQNEAQLEKSRLLSDRFSAERPKGSFSTLEIQRTEQGDSAMYLCASSLRGPTNTGELFFGEGSRLTVL.